What follows is one T cell receptor beta chain and its context. This specimen belongs to a study of beta chain features in type 1 diabetes. Germline V gene sequence: CDR1 SEHNR, CDR2 FQNEAQ (reference sequence). J gave up 5 bases and V 5 bases, and 8 bases lay outside the gene matches. This CDR3 region has 15 residues. Every isolated RNA sample was fully reverse transcribed, so sequencing captured expressed TCRB transcripts. The protocol was immunoSEQ multiplex PCR, while the TCRdb copy is restricted to in-frame clones and leaves out a portion. Among 500,000 to 700,000 clones listed, roughly a sixth were seen once.

V gene TRBV7-9 combines with J gene TRBJ1-1; 10 bases are a match to TRBD1. The sequencing input was naive CD4+ T cells from blood. This receptor was obtained from a young man in good health. The CDR3, as DNA: TGTGCCAGCAGCCCGAGACAGGGGGCGCGTACTGAAGCTTTCTTT. It translates to CASSPRQGARTEAFF.